The clone carrying this T cell receptor (beta chain) showed up just a few times. The antigen is unknown. This record belongs to a study of T cells after yellow fever vaccination. Regarding the study as a whole: Peak timing came faster in the weaker secondary response, day 5 versus 15. There was a possibility that FACS-sorted repertoires contained abundant clonotypes contaminating from the bulk population. Most clones from primary vaccination were detected again post-booster (around 95% CD4, approximately 90% CD8).

5'RACE template switching generated TCR cDNA, adding a universal primer site and UMIs. MiXCR was run by TCRdb on the 5' RACE reads, yielding one entry per CDR3 protein. Among under 250,000 distinct CDR3 sequences listed, roughly 7.2% were seen once. The CDR3 totals 13 residues. Trimming took off 5 bases at V and 1 base at J, with 8 bases between the two ends. Germline V gene lookup returns CDR1 LNHDA and CDR2 SQIVND (reference sequence). The sample was CD4+ T cells sorted from PBMCs, taken 15 days after the yellow fever booster vaccination. This TCR came from a young man who received the YFV17D yellow fever vaccine. V gene TRBV19 combines with J gene TRBJ1-1, with D uncertain. This CDR3 is CASSHPRNTEAFF. CDR3 sequence (DNA): TGTGCCAGTAGTCATCCGAGGAACACTGAAGCTTTCTTT. The full variable domain, rest sourced from reference TRBV19 and TRBJ1-1, is DGGITQSPKYLFRKEGQNVTLSCEQNLNHDAMYWYRQDPGQGLRLIYYSQIVNDFQKGDIAEGYSVSREKKESFPLTVTSAQKNPTAFYLCASSHPRNTEAFFGQGTRLTVV.